This is a list of T cell receptor beta chains from one sample in a study of cytomegalovirus exposure and HLA in healthy donors. The table came from immunoSEQ multiplex PCR; TCRdb's copy has only in-frame clones and leaves some out. The table includes roughly 200,000 clones, about 70% detected once. The sequenced sample was PBMCs. Every receptor here comes from a man aged 40-49 years in good health and CMV-seropositive. CDR3s include the opening cysteine and the closing phenylalanine or tryptophan. A D gene is named only where the DNA matches it firmly. Rows give clone size only sometimes, using once, few, many, or a class for an expanded clone.

cdr3_nt	cdr3_aa	clone_size	d_call	j_call	v_call
TGTGCCAGCAGCTTGCATACCGGGACTATTGTCCCCGGCGTTGAGTACTTC	CASSLHTGTIVPGVEYF	NA	TRBD2	TRBJ2-7	TRBV5-6
TGTGCCAGCAGCCCTGACAGGGACGTGAGTGGCTACACCTTC	CASSPDRDVSGYTF	NA	TRBD1	TRBJ1-2	TRBV6-5
TGTGCCAGCAGCGTAGATACCGGGAATGGGGCACCCCTCCACTTT	CASSVDTGNGAPLHF	NA	NA	TRBJ1-6	TRBV9
TGTGCCAGCAGCAGGGACAGACCAGGCACAGATACGCAGTATTTT	CASSRDRPGTDTQYF	few	TRBD1	TRBJ2-3	TRBV11-2
TGTGCCAGCAGGGGCGGGGACTCTAATAATTCACCCCTCCACTTT	CASRGGDSNNSPLHF	NA	NA	TRBJ1-6	TRBV6-6
TGCGCCAGCAGCGTGACTAGCGCTGCCTACGAGCAGTACTTC	CASSVTSAAYEQYF	NA	TRBD2	TRBJ2-7	TRBV5-1
TGTGCCAGCAGTGCTACCGGGACAGGGAAGAGTAGCAATCAGCCCCAGCATTTT	CASSATGTGKSSNQPQHF	NA	TRBD1	TRBJ1-5	TRBV2
TGTGCCAGCAAAGGCAGGCGCAACTATGGCTACACCTTC	CASKGRRNYGYTF	NA	NA	TRBJ1-2	TRBV27
TGTGCCAGCAGCTCCACTTGGGGGGAGCTGTTTTTT	CASSSTWGELFF	NA	NA	TRBJ2-2	TRBV11-2
TGTGCCGCACGAGGACAGGGTGGCTCCTATAATTCACCCCTCCACTTT	CAARGQGGSYNSPLHF	NA	TRBD1	TRBJ1-6	TRBV19
TGCGCCAGCAGCCACATAGGTCAGGTGGAATCCTACGAGCAGTACTTC	CASSHIGQVESYEQYF	few	NA	TRBJ2-7	TRBV4-1
TGCGCCAGCAGCGACCGCGGGGGGACCGGGGAGCTGTTTTTT	CASSDRGGTGELFF	NA	TRBD2	TRBJ2-2	TRBV5-1
TGCAGTGCTAGATCGGGAGGAGAGCAGTACTTC	CSARSGGEQYF	once	TRBD2	TRBJ2-7	TRBV20-1
TGTGCCAGTAGTACTCGAGACAGGGGGAGGGATTCACCCCTCCACTTT	CASSTRDRGRDSPLHF	NA	TRBD1	TRBJ1-6	TRBV19
TGCGCCAGCAGCCAAGCCCAATTGGCGGCAAGTGAAAAACTGTTTTTT	CASSQAQLAASEKLFF	NA	NA	TRBJ1-4	TRBV4-1
TGTGCCAGCAGCACATCGAAAGGACAGGGCAACCAACCCTACGAGCAGTACTTC	CASSTSKGQGNQPYEQYF	NA	TRBD1	TRBJ2-7	TRBV9
TGTGCCAGCTCACGAAGGACAGACAATCAGCCCCAGCATTTT	CASSRRTDNQPQHF	once	NA	TRBJ1-5	TRBV18
TGCGCCAGCAGCCTGGGAACGGTGAACACTGAAGCTTTCTTT	CASSLGTVNTEAFF	NA	NA	TRBJ1-1	TRBV5-1
TGCGCCAGCAGCCCCAGGGGTCGGGGGCAGTACTTC	CASSPRGRGQYF	NA	NA	TRBJ2-7	TRBV5-1
TGCGCCAGCAGCTTGGGCAGGGATACAGATACGCAGTATTTT	CASSLGRDTDTQYF	NA	NA	TRBJ2-3	TRBV5-1
TGTGCCAGCAGCCCTAGGGCAGGGGACGAGCAGTACTTC	CASSPRAGDEQYF	NA	NA	TRBJ2-7	TRBV7-8
TGTGCCAGCAGTCCTAACCAAGACAGTGAAGCTTTCTTT	CASSPNQDSEAFF	NA	NA	TRBJ1-1	TRBV2
TGTGCCAGCACCCAAGTTCCGGGACTAGCGGGGGTTAGCACAGATACGCAGTATTTT	CASTQVPGLAGVSTDTQYF	NA	TRBD2	TRBJ2-3	TRBV7-9
TGTGCCAGTAGTATAGGCAGGGTCGGCACCGGGGAGCTGTTTTTT	CASSIGRVGTGELFF	NA	NA	TRBJ2-2	TRBV19
TGTGCCAGCAGTTTAGTCTCAGCGGGGGGAAGCACAGATACGCAGTATTTT	CASSLVSAGGSTDTQYF	few	TRBD2	TRBJ2-3	TRBV27
TGTGCCAGCAGTTACTGGGGGGGCCTGAACAATGAGCAGTTCTTC	CASSYWGGLNNEQFF	few	NA	TRBJ2-1	TRBV6-5
TGTGCCAGTAGTATAGGCGTCCGATCCCCCCGAGGTAACCAGGGGTACACCTTC	CASSIGVRSPRGNQGYTF	NA	NA	TRBJ1-2	TRBV19
TGTTCCAGCAGCCACCAGTTCGGGGAGCTGTTTTTT	CSSSHQFGELFF	NA	NA	TRBJ2-2	TRBV7-9
TGTGCCAGCAGCTTAGGGGGGACAGGGCCCTCCGAGCAGTACTTC	CASSLGGTGPSEQYF	once	TRBD1	TRBJ2-7	TRBV7-6
TGTGCCAGCAGCCATCCCGGGACAGGGGGCGAAGAGACCCAGTACTTC	CASSHPGTGGEETQYF	NA	TRBD1	TRBJ2-5	TRBV7-8